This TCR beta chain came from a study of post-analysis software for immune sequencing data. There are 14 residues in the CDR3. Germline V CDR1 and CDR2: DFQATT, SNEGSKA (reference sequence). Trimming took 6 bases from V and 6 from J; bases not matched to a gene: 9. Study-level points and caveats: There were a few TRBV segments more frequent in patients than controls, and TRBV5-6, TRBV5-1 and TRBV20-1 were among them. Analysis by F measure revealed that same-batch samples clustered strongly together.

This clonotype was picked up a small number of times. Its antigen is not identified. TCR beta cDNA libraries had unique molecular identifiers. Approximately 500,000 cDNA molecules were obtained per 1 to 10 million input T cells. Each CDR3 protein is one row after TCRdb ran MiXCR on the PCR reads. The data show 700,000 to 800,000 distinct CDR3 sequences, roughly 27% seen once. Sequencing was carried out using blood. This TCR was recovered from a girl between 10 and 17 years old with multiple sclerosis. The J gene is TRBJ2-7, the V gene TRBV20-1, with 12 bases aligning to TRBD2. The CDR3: CSALRTSGIAEQYF. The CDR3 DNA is TGCAGTGCCCTAAGGACTAGCGGGATCGCCGAGCAGTACTTC.